This TCR beta chain was retrieved from a study of shared clonotypes between healthy human individuals (dated by TCRdb to about 2020). Regarding the study in general: The cohort comprised a couple of women and a few men aged 18 to 49 years. To increase sequencing depth and limit assay-specific biases, TCR repertoire library preparation and sequencing were carried out by different laboratories using diverse techniques. Leukapheresis yielded between about 0.85 and 9 billion PBMCs per donor. For each donor, CD4 naive and CD4 memory were each given three plates, CD8 naive was given two plates, and CD8 memory was given one plate. The study deeply sequenced blood TCR repertoires of about 5 healthy adults to estimate repertoire size and the extent of clonotype sharing between individuals.

The paper as a whole reports these results and caveats: Rarefaction of sorted-subset datasets indicated incomplete sequencing despite the large sequencing depth. Larger estimated clonotype richness was generally found for naive subsets than for memory subsets. Based on pairwise subsampling, the degree of clonotype sharing among donors was expected to be affected by sequencing depth. Compared with non-shared clonotypes, the clonotypes found in all four sorted-subset donors had higher generation probabilities. Because the study included a small number of donors, the genetic and exposure-history diversity represented was limited. Approximately 5% of naive CD4, 3.5% of naive CD8, around 2.3% of memory CD4, and 0.4% of memory CD8 clonotypes were shared across several donors. Sampling was restricted to blood, and TCR repertoires in tissue are likely to differ from TCR repertoires in blood.

The CDR3, from cysteine to phenylalanine, totals 13 residues. The CDR3 DNA has 39 bases and is translated from base 1. Compared with germline, V lacks 7 bases and J lacks 4 bases; bases without a gene match: 8. The germline V gene supplies CDR1 SQVTM and CDR2 ANQGSEA. Using the deep immunoSEQ assay, TCR CDR3 regions were amplified from genomic DNA by multiplex PCR. Genomic DNA extracted from each cell subset was distributed evenly over all wells of several immunoSEQ 96-well plates, and each plate served as one replicate. For sorted subsets, each replicate PCR was loaded with around 220 ng genomic DNA, equivalent to 25,000 to 35,000 T cell genomes. Purified libraries were quantified with a Qubit 3.0 fluorometer, sized on a Bioanalyzer 2100, and re-quantified with the KAPA Library Quantification kit. A separate single-read 150-cycle Illumina NextSeq 550 flow cell was used to sequence each immunoSEQ 96-well plate. The authors' analysis ran thus. The immunoSEQ output contained only junctional sequences without quality scores, so filtering could not match that applied to full-length reads. Sequences were annotated with PyIR, a Python wrapper for IgBLAST v1.9, using IMGT germline references to assign V/J genes and CDR3. Reads were filtered out if the reads had weak V/J assignments (E-value above 1e-6), no CDR3, stop codons, out-of-frame junctions, or ambiguous translated residues. A V3J clonotype was defined by an identical inferred V gene, J gene, and CDR3 amino acid sequence. Percentage overlap between repertoires was calculated by dividing the number of shared unique clonotypes by the size of the smaller repertoire. Richness of each repertoire was evaluated using RTK rarefaction, the Chao1 estimator, and Recon v2.1 estimates of unobserved clonotypes. Generation probabilities were computed with OLGA for all TCRbeta clonotypes obtained by the gDNA method from four donors. What TCRdb holds here is the immuneACCESS table cut down to in-frame rearrangements. Part of the clones is not present; checked against another copy, under half of the missing clones reflect an unresolved V gene, and the others are unexplained. That table is the source of V, J and clone size, and D and trimming were worked out from the DNA. For this sample the table gives about 2 million clones, of which about 95% were detected only once. Roughly 1.2% of the sample is taken by the ten largest.

CD8 naive samples were obtained by positive selection for CCR7 among CD45RO-negative cells, yielding a CD45RA+CCR7+ population from which TemRA cells were excluded. Donors were healthy HIV-negative adults with no recently reported acute infections or vaccinations. Only Caucasian adults living in Nashville, Tennessee, USA were represented among the donors. After blood collection by leukapheresis, PBMCs were isolated using Ficoll-Histopaque density gradient centrifugation and then cryopreserved in the vapor phase of liquid nitrogen. Purity and quantity of every magnetically sorted T cell population were checked by analytical flow cytometry. Each sorted fraction had its genomic DNA isolated and then quantified by UV absorbance on a Nanodrop 2000c. Regarding this clone: No cognate antigen has been identified for it. The record has no base qualities; no much larger clone is one base away.

The TCR was taken from a man aged 18 to 30 in good health. This chain joins TRBV29-1 to TRBJ2-5; TRBD1 lines up with 8 middle nucleotides. The sequencing sample was made of naive CD8+ T cells sorted from blood. Read against the paper, the sample's cell subset or site label means: CD45RA+CCR7+. The CDR3 reads CSGDRGGGETQYF. The nucleotide sequence reads as follows: TGCAGCGGAGACAGGGGCGGCGGAGAGACCCAGTACTTC.